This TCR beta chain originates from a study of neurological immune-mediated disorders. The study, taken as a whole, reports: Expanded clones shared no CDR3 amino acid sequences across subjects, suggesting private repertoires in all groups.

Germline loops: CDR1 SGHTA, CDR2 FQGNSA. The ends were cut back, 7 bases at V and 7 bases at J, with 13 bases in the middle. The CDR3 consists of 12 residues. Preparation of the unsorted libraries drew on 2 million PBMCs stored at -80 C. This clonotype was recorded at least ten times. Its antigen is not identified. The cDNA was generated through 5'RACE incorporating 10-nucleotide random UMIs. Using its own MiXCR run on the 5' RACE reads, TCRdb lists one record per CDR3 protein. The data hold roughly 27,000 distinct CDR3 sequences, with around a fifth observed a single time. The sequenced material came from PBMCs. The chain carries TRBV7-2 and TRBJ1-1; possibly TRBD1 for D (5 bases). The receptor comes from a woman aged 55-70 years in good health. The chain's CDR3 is CASKRVGGEAFF. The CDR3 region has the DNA TGTGCCAGCAAGAGGGTTGGGGGTGAAGCTTTCTTT.